The sequence of this TCR beta chain was determined in a study of tumor-infiltrating lymphocytes in primary liver carcinoma. General study results and limits: Only about 7.5-24% of top clones showed up in all five tumor regions.

Priming with a constant-region primer yielded TCR beta cDNA from around 540 ng total RNA. Investigators got TCR beta libraries out of three nested multiplex PCR rounds, done with slightly modified ARM-PCR. The first two PCR rounds, roughly 10 cycles each, used TRBV1-TRBV30 forward primers and a C-beta reverse primer. TCRdb reprocessed the multiplex PCR reads via MiXCR and lists one record per CDR3 protein. The table lists 65,000 to 90,000 distinct CDR3 sequences, 55% to 85% of them singletons. For each extraction, RNA and DNA were obtained together from approximately 20-30 mg of unsorted bulk tissue. Surgical resection served as treatment for the primary liver carcinoma of these patients. At sampling, these chronic HBV carriers had received no treatment. Trimming took 3 bases from V and 7 from J, leaving 18 bases between them. Germline assignment: CDR1 MNHNS and CDR2 SASEGT. This CDR3 has 15 residues.

To note about this clonotype: Antigen unknown.

The specimen was liver tumor tissue from sampling region 1. Subset here: tumor region T1, superior pole. The TCR originated in a middle-aged man with primary liver carcinoma and hepatitis B virus infection. The chain recombines TRBV6-1 with TRBJ2-5; tentatively, D is TRBD2 (6 bases). CDR3 region: CASSDTALGRRTQYF. CDR3 bases: TGTGCCAGCAGTGATACAGCGCTGGGGAGGAGGACCCAGTACTTC.